The 19 T cell receptor beta chains given below trace back to one sample, sequenced in a study of regulatory T cells in long-lasting Graves disease. Through Arm-PCR of CDR3 regions and iRepertoire HTBI primers, TCR beta libraries were built. MiXCR, applied by TCRdb to the multiplex PCR reads, yields one record per CDR3 protein. The sample records approximately 300,000 distinct CDR3 sequences, 15% to 20% being singletons. As for time point: newly diagnosed GD, antithyroid drugs for less than 3 months. RNA extracted from PBMCs served as the sequencing template. The material sequenced was peripheral blood mononuclear cells (PBMCs), taken at new diagnosis, from a patient treated with antithyroid drugs. The receptors originated from a female donor with Graves disease.

A remark on this clonotype: This sequence may be a read error, since a much larger clone differs from it by one base. V and J are TRBV19 and TRBJ1-4, with TRBD1 matching over 8 bases. This CDR3 has 13 residues. Looked up from germline, CDR1 is LNHDA and CDR2 is SQIVND (reference sequence). V lost 9 bases and J lost 7; bases outside the gene matches: 7. Here the CDR3 reads CASEDRDSEKLFF. The CDR3 DNA follows: TGTGCCAGCGAGGACAGGGACAGTGAAAAACTGTTTTTT.

This clonotype was seen a few times. A far larger clone is one base from this, pointing to a likely read error. The rearrangement uses TRBV24-1 and TRBJ2-7; D might be TRBD1 or TRBD2, each matching 6 bases. Trimming stripped 5 bases from V and 7 bases from J, with 20 bases between. The CDR3 is made up of 15 amino acids. The germline V gene has CDR1 KGHDR and CDR2 SFDVKD. The CDR3 here is CATSGEGGSYNEQYF. CDR3 DNA sequence: TGTGCCACCAGTGGAGAGGGGGGCTCCTACAATGAGCAGTACTTC.

This clonotype has at least ten counts. The CDR3 nucleotides are TGTGCCAGCAGGTCCTCCGGGACTAGCGGGACTGAGCAGTTCTTC. Translation: CASRSSGTSGTEQFF. V gene TRBV7-8 combines with J gene TRBJ2-1; 13 bases are a match to TRBD2. The CDR3 has 15 residues. V dropped 6 bases and J dropped 9; count of bases not matched to a gene: 8. Germline V gene lookup returns CDR1 SGHVS and CDR2 FQNEAQ. Supplemented by reference TRBV7-8 and TRBJ2-1, the full variable domain reads GAGVSQSPRYKVAKRGQDVALRCDPISGHVSLFWYQQALGQGPEFLTYFQNEAQLDKSGLPSDRFFAERPEGSVSTLKIQRTQQEDSAVYLCASRSSGTSGTEQFFGPGTRLTVL.

V is TRBV29-1 and J is TRBJ2-3; D is unclear. The V end lost 6 bases, the J end lost 3 bases, and 16 bases lay between the germline ends. The CDR3 extends over 14 amino acids. The germline V gene encodes CDR1 SQVTM and CDR2 ANQGSEA. The CDR3 reads CSVPGVLLTDTQYF. The CDR3 region has the DNA TGCAGCGTCCCTGGGGTCCTCTTGACAGATACGCAGTATTTT.

Only a few counts were recorded for this clonotype. The CDR3 loop reads CSAGRDRGFSFGETQYF. The CDR3 bases are TGCAGTGCTGGCCGGGACAGGGGGTTCTCGTTCGGGGAGACCCAGTACTTC. The J gene is TRBJ2-5, the V gene TRBV20-1, with 11 bases aligning to TRBD1. From germline, CDR1 is DFQATT and CDR2 SNEGSKA (reference sequence). With 5 bases clipped from V and 5 bases from J, the junction kept 16 bases outside the gene matches. The CDR3 loop spans 17 amino acids.

The chain couples TRBV19 to TRBJ2-1, with 7 nucleotides matching TRBD2. This CDR3 is 14 amino acids long. Germline CDR1 and CDR2: LNHDA and SQIVND (reference sequence). J was trimmed by 5 bases and V by 6 bases; bases with no gene match: 7. In DNA, the CDR3 is TGTGCCAGTAGAATCAGCGGGGCTAACAATGAGCAGTTCTTC. Translating gives CASRISGANNEQFF.

This clonotype has at least ten counts. V gene TRBV6-1 combines with J gene TRBJ2-3; 10 nucleotides agree with TRBD2. Germline CDR1 is MNHNS and CDR2 is SASEGT. The CDR3 runs to 15 residues. Germline trimming cut 7 bases from V and 5 bases from J; bases unmatched to any gene: 9. CDR3 DNA: TGTGCCAGCACCCAACTAGCGGGGTGGGGAGATACGCAGTATTTT. Residues: CASTQLAGWGDTQYF.

Concerning this clonotype: This could be a read error, since a much larger clone is one nucleotide away. V is TRBV2 and J is TRBJ2-3; 11 nucleotides agree with TRBD2. The CDR3 has 19 amino acids. From germline, CDR1 is SNHLY and CDR2 FYNNEI. The CDR3 loop is CASSQDRRGSGRAEDAQYF. The CDR3 DNA sequence: TGTGCCAGCAGCCAAGATCGAAGGGGTAGCGGGAGGGCAGAAGATGCGCAGTATTTT.

This clonotype was recorded many times. The chain couples TRBV3-1 to TRBJ2-2; the D is unclear. CDR1 LGHDT and CDR2 YNNKEL come from the germline V gene (reference sequence). The CDR3 runs to 13 residues. The V and J ends lost 1 base and 5 bases respectively, with 5 bases between them. CDR3 nucleotide sequence: TGTGCCAGCAGCCAAGCTCCGACCGGGGAGCTGTTTTTT. Translation gives CASSQAPTGELFF.

This clonotype was seen ten or more times. The chain is built from TRBV18 and TRBJ2-7; D may be TRBD1 or TRBD2 (5 bases each). Germline V gene lookup returns CDR1 KGHSH and CDR2 LQKENI. V lost 0 bases, J lost 2 bases, and 14 bases lay in between. This CDR3 is 16 amino acids long. CDR3 residues: CASSPPIPGRTYEQYF. In DNA, the CDR3 is TGTGCCAGCTCACCACCCATACCGGGACGGACCTACGAGCAGTACTTC.

This clonotype was recorded at least ten times. The chain has TRBV19 and TRBJ1-1, with TRBD1 as a possible D gene (6 bases). The CDR3 is 15 residues long. The germline V and J ends were trimmed by 9 bases and 0 bases, with 17 bases remaining between them. Germline assignment: CDR1 LNHDA and CDR2 SQIVND (reference sequence). The CDR3 sequence is CARARGGVMNTEAFF. The CDR3 DNA sequence: TGTGCCAGAGCTCGAGGGGGAGTTATGAACACTGAAGCTTTCTTT. Looking up the rest from reference TRBV19 and TRBJ1-1 gives the full variable domain: DGGITQSPKYLFRKEGQNVTLSCEQNLNHDAMYWYRQDPGQGLRLIYYSQIVNDFQKGDIAEGYSVSREKKESFPLTVTSAQKNPTAFYLCARARGGVMNTEAFFGQGTRLTVV.

Ten or more counts support this clonotype. V and J are TRBV28 and TRBJ1-5, with D tentatively TRBD1 (5 bases). Germline V lookup: CDR1 MDHEN, CDR2 SYDVKM. Trimming pared 5 bases from V and 1 base from J, leaving 15 bases between. The CDR3 is made up of 16 amino acids. The CDR3, as DNA: TGTGCCAGCAGTACTCCCGGGACCGTAAGCAATCAGCCCCAGCATTTT. Encoded protein: CASSTPGTVSNQPQHF.

This clonotype was seen a few times. The chain is built from TRBV28 and TRBJ1-1; no clear D. Trimming took 5 bases from V and 8 from J, leaving 12 bases between them. The germline V gene encodes CDR1 MDHEN and CDR2 SYDVKM. The CDR3 has 12 residues. CDR3 DNA: TGTGCCAGCAGTGAAGGGCTCGACGAAGCTTTCTTT. Its protein is CASSEGLDEAFF. The variable domain in full, completed from reference TRBV28 and TRBJ1-1, reads DVKVTQSSRYLVKRTGEKVFLECVQDMDHENMFWYRQDPGLGLRLIYFSYDVKMKEKGDIPEGYSVSREKKERFSLILESASTNQTSMYLCASSEGLDEAFFGQGTRLTVV.

This clonotype was recorded a few times. In DNA, the CDR3 is TGTGCCAGCAGCCAGGGGACGGGACAGGGATCCAATGAGCAGTTCTTC. It codes for CASSQGTGQGSNEQFF. The chain uses TRBV3-1 and TRBJ2-1; 9 nucleotides line up with TRBD1. The V and J ends lost 3 bases and 6 bases, in that order; junction bases with no gene match: 9. Per germline, CDR1 LGHDT and CDR2 YNNKEL (reference sequence). The CDR3 is made up of 16 amino acids.

This clonotype showed up many times. The rearrangement uses TRBV19 and TRBJ2-7; possible D gene TRBD1, 6 bases. CDR1 LNHDA and CDR2 SQIVND come from the germline V gene (reference sequence). V lost 2 bases, J lost 3 bases, and 14 bases lay in between. CDR3 length: 15 residues. The CDR3 DNA follows: TGTGCCAGTAGTATAAACAGGGACAAGTACTACGAGCAGTACTTC. The encoded protein is CASSINRDKYYEQYF.

In this sample, this clonotype turned up many times. V usage is TRBV6-1 and J usage is TRBJ2-3; the D gene is possibly TRBD1 (6 bases). The germline gives CDR1 MNHNS, CDR2 SASEGT. CDR3 length: 13 residues. V was clipped by 5 bases and J by 5 bases, with 11 bases between them. CDR3 loop: CASSKKGGDTQYF. The CDR3 nucleotides read TGTGCCAGCAGTAAAAAAGGGGGAGATACGCAGTATTTT.

The genes are TRBV6-1 and TRBJ1-5, with unresolved D. The CDR3 sequence is 15 residues long. V dropped 1 base and J dropped 4 bases, with 11 bases sitting between them. The germline CDR1 and CDR2 sequences are MNHNS and SASEGT. The CDR3 loop reads CASSEGGGDNQPQHF. For the CDR3, the DNA is TGTGCCAGCAGTGAAGGGGGTGGGGATAATCAGCCCCAGCATTTT.

The J gene is TRBJ2-7, the V gene TRBV27; 8 bases agree with TRBD2. Unmatched junction bases numbered 16, after V lost 3 bases and J lost 3 bases. The germline gives CDR1 MNHEY, CDR2 SMNVEV (reference sequence). This CDR3 region has 18 residues. DNA for the CDR3: TGTGCCAGCAGTTTGGCTAGCGGGCTACGAATGGGTCTCTACGAGCAGTACTTC. Its protein is CASSLASGLRMGLYEQYF.

This clonotype appeared many times. The V call is TRBV29-1, the J call TRBJ2-2; 8 positions agree with TRBD1. The CDR3 contains 14 residues. CDR1 is SQVTM, CDR2 ANQGSEA, per germline. Trimming removed 7 bases from V and 0 bases from J; junction bases left unmatched: 4. The CDR3 spells CSGGQGTNTGELFF. The CDR3 coding sequence is TGCAGCGGCGGACAGGGAACGAACACCGGGGAGCTGTTTTTT.